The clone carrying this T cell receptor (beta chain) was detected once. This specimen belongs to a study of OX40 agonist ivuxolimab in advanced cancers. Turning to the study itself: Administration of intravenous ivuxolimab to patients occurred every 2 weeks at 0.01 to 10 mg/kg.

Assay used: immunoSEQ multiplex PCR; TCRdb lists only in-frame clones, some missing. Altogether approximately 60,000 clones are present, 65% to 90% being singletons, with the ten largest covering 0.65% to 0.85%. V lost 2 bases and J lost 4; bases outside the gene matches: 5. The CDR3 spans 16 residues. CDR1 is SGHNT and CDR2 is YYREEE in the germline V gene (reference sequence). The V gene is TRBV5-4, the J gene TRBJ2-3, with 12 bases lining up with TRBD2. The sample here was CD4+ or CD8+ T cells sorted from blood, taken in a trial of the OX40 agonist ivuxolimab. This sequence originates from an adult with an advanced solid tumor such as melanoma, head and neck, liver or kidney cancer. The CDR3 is CASSFPGTSGPDTQYF. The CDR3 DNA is TGTGCCAGCAGCTTCCCTGGGACTAGCGGGCCAGATACGCAGTATTTT.